Listed here is a single TCR beta chain. This clone appeared a single time. Its antigen is currently not known. Nothing much larger sits one base from this clone, and base qualities are not available. The cohort consisted of hundreds of healthy bone marrow donors. At the time of sampling, all cohort members were nominally healthy, though unrecorded immune exposures were likely present. The donor tested CMV seropositive and was one of the 289 seropositive cohort members. Every donor gave a peripheral blood sample, and the peripheral blood mononuclear cells from that sample were used for TCR beta sequencing. The Qiagen DNeasy Blood Extraction Kit was used to extract genomic DNA from the blood cell samples. The record originates from a study of cytomegalovirus exposure and HLA in healthy donors (dated by TCRdb to about 2017). About the study as a whole: An earlier analysis of approximately 600 of the donors reported roughly 270 Gb of sequence data and more than 90 million unique TCR beta sequences from around 200 million T cells. The study was designed to test whether signatures of past pathogen exposure could be identified by cataloging public T cell receptors. The number of donors typed differed by locus, with 629-630 for A, B, C, DRB1 and DQB1, around 500 for DQA1, approximately 580 for DPA1, and around 460 for DPB1. HLA typing covered class I and class II loci at four-digit resolution. A later genetic analysis used genome-wide SNP genotypes for about 65% of the 666 donors, treating that subset as a discovery cohort. High-throughput TCR immunosequencing, statistical association of individual TCRs with disease status, and machine learning were combined to predict cytomegalovirus infection status. The genetic ancestry cluster associated with self-reported Caucasian donors included about 84% of the approximately 410 genotyped donors. A handful of DR-DQ haplotypes were handled as single units for association and clustering because linkage in the cohort was strong. Across about 380 genotyped donors of the cohort, an average of approximately 200,000 unique TCR beta nucleotide sequences per donor were sequenced, and roughly 18% of those sequences were non-productive. The later analysis used no new phenotypic data to find candidate immune exposures, relying instead on TCR beta sequences and their occurrence across donors. A later analysis re-examined previously published TCR beta repertoires from 600 to 700 donors and added high-resolution HLA genotyping to investigate patterns of TCR occurrence. An early release that covered more than 550 HLA-typed donors contained around 300 gigabases of sequencing data and tens of millions of unique TCR sequences. The study used immunosequencing to profile the T cell repertoires of about 670 subjects and linked those repertoires to cytomegalovirus serostatus. In addition to the first cohort of 666 subjects, a separate validation cohort of approximately 130 different subjects was used. All discovery cohort repertoires had been generated on a single sequencing platform. Donor age, sex, ethnicity and CMV serostatus were collected together with the repertoire data. In an earlier analysis of a few hundred of the donors, high-throughput TCR beta sequencing was used to judge whether each TCR beta V gene segment behaved as functional or pseudogenic.

V lost 4 bases and J lost 5 bases; the stretch between them is 7 bases long. The CDR3 starts with the cysteine, ends with the phenylalanine, and has 12 residues. The kept DNA is CDR3 alone, 36 bases in frame from the first base. The CDR1 and CDR2 encoded by the germline V gene (reference sequence) are SEHNR and FQNEAQ. Libraries were built with the immunoSEQ multiplex PCR assay. The multiplex PCR relied on a mix of 60 forward primers for TCR Vbeta segments and 13 reverse primers for TCR Jbeta segments. The CDR3 region of rearranged TCR beta genes was amplified from genomic DNA with a multiplex PCR assay. The Illumina HiSeq System was used to sequence the amplified TCR beta libraries as 87-base-pair reads. On the authors' methods: In a later analysis, some 80 million unique TCR beta chains were counted across the roughly 670 repertoires, and approximately 11 million of these chains were shared by at least two donors. A nearest-neighbor algorithm error-corrected the raw reads and collapsed the reads into unique sequences, merging closely related sequences to remove PCR and sequencing errors. To assign V, D and J gene segments, CDR3 sequences were aligned to IMGT reference sequences. For a sequence to be retained, a match of at least six nucleotides was required to both a V gene segment and a J gene segment. A rearrangement counted as productive if the CDR3 had no stop codons and remained in frame with V and J, and every other rearrangement counted as non-productive. CDR3 was defined according to IMGT convention as the region running from the second conserved V-encoded cysteine to the conserved J-encoded phenylalanine. Sequences without an unambiguous match to a single V gene segment were excluded from the earlier analysis of about 640 of the donors. An earlier analysis of 587 of the donors classified V segments as functional when productive rearrangements were above 56.7% and as segregating when the standard deviation between donors was above 5%. A statistical classification framework was built to diagnose cytomegalovirus status from the catalog of TCR beta chain sequences. In a later analysis, V and J genes were assigned by comparing TCR nucleotide sequences against IMGT/GENE-DB human TR gene sequences. In a later analysis, CDR3 sequences and most-parsimonious VDJ recombination scenarios were assigned using the TCRdist pipeline. In a later analysis, each TCR beta chain was defined by its CDR3 amino acid sequence together with its V-gene family, and reads without a unique V-gene family were excluded. As a way to deal with suspected cross-contamination and a sequencing artifact, a later analysis dropped roughly 620 nucleotide sequences that were highly shared and had low generation probability. In a later analysis, a clonal expansion index for each public chain was calculated from normalized within-repertoire ranks of inferred template counts. In a later analysis, generation probabilities were computed with a VDJ recombination model fitted to out-of-frame rearrangements, and the resulting probabilities were checked against IGoR. A later analysis scored TCR-TCR, TCR-HLA and TCR-CMV co-occurrence with hypergeometric tests, applying a repertoire-size bias correction to TCR pairs. False discovery rates were estimated in a later analysis by permuting HLA or CMV assignments 20 times. In a later analysis, co-occurring TCRs were grouped using DBSCAN, with TCRdist sequence similarity added in when clustering inside HLA-allele-positive subsets. For co-occurrence clustering, repertoires with fewer than 30,000 or more than 120,000 public chains were excluded, along with four or five repertoires with anomalous nucleotide sharing. Sourced from immuneACCESS, this table was stored by TCRdb with only in-frame sequences that have V and J called. A share of the clones is absent; for the studies checked, an unresolved V gene accounts for under half, and the remainder has no known explanation. The DNA was the basis for D and trimming; V, J and clone size are from that table. The sample has over 130,000 clones on record, about four fifths of them singletons. Clones ranked in the top ten supply around 5.9% of the sample.

Overall results and qualifications from the work: Correlated functional status among segregating V segments might reflect linkage disequilibrium, but an unknown experimental factor could not be ruled out. Because counts were too low, 15 to 20 rarely observed V segments, including chromosome 9 orphons, were excluded from the earlier analysis of 587 of the donors. Most CMV-associated TCR beta chains appeared to be HLA-restricted in a later analysis, and the HLA associations seemed to be driven largely by CMV exposure. While some public TCRs were present in many individuals, most TCR sequences turned up only very rarely across donors. A later genetic analysis reported fewer N-insertions in productive TCRs among donors in an Asian-associated ancestry cluster than the roughly 640-donor mean. CMV serostatus was the only immune exposure information available for the cohort. Sequencing depth was assumed to be roughly uniform across donors in the presence/absence analyses, though that assumption may not hold. According to a later analysis, parvovirus B19, influenza, CMV and Epstein-Barr virus appeared linked to several top co-occurrence clusters. A further reported finding was that TCR beta sequences accurately predicted the HLA-A and HLA-B alleles for most subjects in the first cohort. According to the authors, the approach could potentially be generalized to other disease states and immunological phenotypes. Only TCR beta chains were sequenced in this cohort, and the absence of alpha or paired-chain data limited detectable features. In a later analysis, HLA-associated TCR beta chains showed more clonal expansion and lower generation probabilities than non-associated chains that were equally common. According to a later analysis, TCR association rates differed among HLA loci, with DRB1 alleles showing the most associated TCRs and HLA-C alleles showing the fewest. The study listed approximately 150 TCR beta chains as associated with cytomegalovirus. In an earlier analysis of fewer than 750 of the donors, most TCR beta V segments were observed in productive rearrangements about 90% or about 30% of the time, broadly matching IMGT annotations. Strong co-occurrence of HLA alleles, especially DR and DQ, made assigning TCR associations to individual alleles difficult. Specific HLA alleles were associated with 15,000 to 20,000 TCR beta sequences at a false discovery rate of 0.05 in a later analysis. Three of the identified cytomegalovirus-associated TCR beta chains were confirmed in vitro to be specific for cytomegalovirus antigens. Because the 87-base-pair reads could not distinguish some IMGT-functional V segments, including TRBV6-2 and TRBV6-3, those segments were excluded. A cluster of highly shared sequence variants was judged likely to represent a technical artifact of the sequencing pipeline. Cytomegalovirus status was reported to be diagnosed by the classifier with high specificity and sensitivity in both the original and validation cohorts. In a later genetic analysis, a missense DCLRE1C variant was associated with V-gene and J-gene trimming of TCR beta chains, and the association was replicated in an independent cohort. Because HLA typing was unavailable for some donors at each locus, only the typed subset was used in association tests.

This sequence uses TRBV7-9 and TRBJ2-3; the D gene remains uncertain. Sequenced input: PBMCs. The clonotype was recovered from a woman aged 40-49 years in good health and CMV-seropositive. The DNA sequence is given as TGTGCCAGCAGCTCCTCACTAGATACGCAGTATTTT. Its protein reads: CASSSSLDTQYF.